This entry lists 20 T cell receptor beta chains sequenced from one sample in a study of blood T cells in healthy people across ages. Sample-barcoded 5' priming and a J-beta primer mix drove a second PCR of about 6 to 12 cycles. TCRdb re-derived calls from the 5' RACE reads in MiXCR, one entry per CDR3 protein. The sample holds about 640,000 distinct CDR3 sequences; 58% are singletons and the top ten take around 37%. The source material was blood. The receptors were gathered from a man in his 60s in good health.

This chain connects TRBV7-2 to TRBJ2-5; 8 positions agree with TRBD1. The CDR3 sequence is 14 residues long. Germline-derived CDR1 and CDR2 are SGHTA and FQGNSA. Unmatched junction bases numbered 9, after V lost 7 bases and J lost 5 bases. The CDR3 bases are TGTGCCAGCAACCCCGGCCACAGGGGGGAGACCCAGTACTTC. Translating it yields CASNPGHRGETQYF.

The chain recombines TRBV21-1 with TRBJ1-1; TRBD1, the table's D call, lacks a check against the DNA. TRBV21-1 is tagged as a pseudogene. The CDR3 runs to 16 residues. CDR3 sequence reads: CASSTLTSTENTEAFF. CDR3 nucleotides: TGTGCCAGCAGCACACTAACCTCGACAGAGAACACTGAAGCTTTCTTT.

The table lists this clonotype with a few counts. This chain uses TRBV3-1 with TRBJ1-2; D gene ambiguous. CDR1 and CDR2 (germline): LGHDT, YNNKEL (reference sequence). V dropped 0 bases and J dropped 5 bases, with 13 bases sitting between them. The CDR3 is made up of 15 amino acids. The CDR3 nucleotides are TGTGCCAGCAGCCAAGATTTTTCGGGAGGGTATGGCTACACCTTC. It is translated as CASSQDFSGGYGYTF.

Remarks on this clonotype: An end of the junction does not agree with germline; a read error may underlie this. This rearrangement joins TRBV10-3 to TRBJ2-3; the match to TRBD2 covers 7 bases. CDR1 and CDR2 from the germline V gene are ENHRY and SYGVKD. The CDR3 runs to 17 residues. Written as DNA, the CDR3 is TGTGCCTTCAGCAAAGGGATAGCGGGTGGATTGGCAGATACGCAGTATTTT. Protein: CAFSKGIAGGLADTQYF.

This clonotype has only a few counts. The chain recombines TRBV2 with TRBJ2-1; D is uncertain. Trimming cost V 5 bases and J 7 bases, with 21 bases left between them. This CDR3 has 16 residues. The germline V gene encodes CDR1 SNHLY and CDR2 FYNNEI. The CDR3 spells CASSPPGRRPLNEQFF. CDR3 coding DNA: TGTGCCAGCAGTCCTCCAGGTCGTAGACCTCTAAATGAGCAGTTCTTC.

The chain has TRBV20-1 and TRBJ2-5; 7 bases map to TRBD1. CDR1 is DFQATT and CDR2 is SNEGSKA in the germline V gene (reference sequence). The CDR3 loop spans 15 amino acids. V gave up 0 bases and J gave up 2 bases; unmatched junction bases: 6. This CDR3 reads CSARDNLGQQETQYF. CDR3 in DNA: TGCAGTGCTAGAGACAATTTGGGACAGCAAGAGACCCAGTACTTC.

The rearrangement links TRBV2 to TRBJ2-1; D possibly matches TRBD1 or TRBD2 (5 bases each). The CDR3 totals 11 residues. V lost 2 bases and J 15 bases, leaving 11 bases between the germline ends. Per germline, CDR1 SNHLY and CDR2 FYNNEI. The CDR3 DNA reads TGTGCCAGCAGTGAAAGGGGACCAGCGTTCTTC. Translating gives CASSERGPAFF.

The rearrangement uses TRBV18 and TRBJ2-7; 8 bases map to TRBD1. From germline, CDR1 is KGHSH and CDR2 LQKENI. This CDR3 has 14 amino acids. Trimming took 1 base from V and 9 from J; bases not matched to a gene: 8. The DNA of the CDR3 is TGTGCCAGCTCACCACAGGACAGGGCCCAGGGGCAGTACTTC. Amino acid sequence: CASSPQDRAQGQYF.

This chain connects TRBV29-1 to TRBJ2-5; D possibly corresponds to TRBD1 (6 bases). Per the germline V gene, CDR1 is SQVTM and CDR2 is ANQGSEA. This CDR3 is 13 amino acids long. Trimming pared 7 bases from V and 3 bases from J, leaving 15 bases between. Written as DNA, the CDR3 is TGCAGCGCAAATCCAGGGGCGGAAGAGACCCAGTACTTC. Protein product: CSANPGAEETQYF.

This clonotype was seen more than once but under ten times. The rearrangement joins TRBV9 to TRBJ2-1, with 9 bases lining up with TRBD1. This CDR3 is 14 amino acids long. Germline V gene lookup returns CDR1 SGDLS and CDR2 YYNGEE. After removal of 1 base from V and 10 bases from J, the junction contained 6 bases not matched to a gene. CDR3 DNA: TGTGCCAGCAGCGTACAAACAGGGGGCGAGGAGCAGTTCTTC. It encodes CASSVQTGGEEQFF.

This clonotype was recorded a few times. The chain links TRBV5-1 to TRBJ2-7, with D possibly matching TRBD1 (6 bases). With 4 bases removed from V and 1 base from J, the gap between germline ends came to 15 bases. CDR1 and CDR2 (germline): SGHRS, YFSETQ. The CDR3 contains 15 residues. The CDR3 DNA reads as TGCGCCAGCAGCCAGGACAGTACAAAATCCTACGAGCAGTACTTC. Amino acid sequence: CASSQDSTKSYEQYF.

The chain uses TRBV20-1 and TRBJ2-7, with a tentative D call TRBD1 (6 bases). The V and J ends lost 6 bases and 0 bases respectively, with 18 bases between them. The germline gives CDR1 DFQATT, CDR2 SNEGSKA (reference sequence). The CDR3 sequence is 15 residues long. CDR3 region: CSANPRDRSSYEQYF. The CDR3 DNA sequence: TGCAGTGCCAACCCCCGCGACAGGAGCTCCTACGAGCAGTACTTC.

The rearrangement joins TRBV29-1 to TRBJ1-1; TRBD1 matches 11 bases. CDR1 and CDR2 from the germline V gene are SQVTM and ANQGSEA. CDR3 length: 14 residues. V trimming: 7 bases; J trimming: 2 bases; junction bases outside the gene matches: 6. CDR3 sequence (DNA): TGCAGCGACCGGACAGGGGGCCTTAACACTGAAGCTTTCTTT. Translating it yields CSDRTGGLNTEAFF.

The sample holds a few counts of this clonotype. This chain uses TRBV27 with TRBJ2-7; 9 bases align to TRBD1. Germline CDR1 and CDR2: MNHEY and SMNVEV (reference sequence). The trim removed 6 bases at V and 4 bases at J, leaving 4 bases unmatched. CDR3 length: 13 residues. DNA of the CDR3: TGTGCCAGCAGGCGACAGGGGGGGTACGAGCAGTACTTC. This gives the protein CASRRQGGYEQYF.

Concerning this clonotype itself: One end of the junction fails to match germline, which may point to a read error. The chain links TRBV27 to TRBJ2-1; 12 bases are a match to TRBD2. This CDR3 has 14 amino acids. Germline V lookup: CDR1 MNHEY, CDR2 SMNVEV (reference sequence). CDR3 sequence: CAGRPSGGANEQFF. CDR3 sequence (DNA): TGTGCCGGCAGACCTAGCGGGGGGGCAAATGAGCAGTTCTTC.

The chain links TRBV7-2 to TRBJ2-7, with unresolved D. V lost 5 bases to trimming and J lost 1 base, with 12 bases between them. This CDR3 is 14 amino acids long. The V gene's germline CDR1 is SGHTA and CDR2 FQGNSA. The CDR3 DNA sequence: TGTGCCAGCAGCCTCCAACCTGTATCCTACGAGCAGTACTTC. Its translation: CASSLQPVSYEQYF.

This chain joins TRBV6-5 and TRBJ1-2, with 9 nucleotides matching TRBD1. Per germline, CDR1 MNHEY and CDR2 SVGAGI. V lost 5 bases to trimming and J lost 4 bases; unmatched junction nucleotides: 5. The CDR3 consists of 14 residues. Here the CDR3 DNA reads TGTGCCAGCAGTCGGACAGGGGTGAGCTATGGCTACACCTTC. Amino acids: CASSRTGVSYGYTF.

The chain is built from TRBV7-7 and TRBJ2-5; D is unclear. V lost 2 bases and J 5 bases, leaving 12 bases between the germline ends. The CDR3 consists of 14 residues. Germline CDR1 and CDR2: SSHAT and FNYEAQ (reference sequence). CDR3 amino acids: CASSLNPTAETQYF. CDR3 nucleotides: TGTGCCAGCAGCTTAAACCCTACCGCGGAGACCCAGTACTTC.

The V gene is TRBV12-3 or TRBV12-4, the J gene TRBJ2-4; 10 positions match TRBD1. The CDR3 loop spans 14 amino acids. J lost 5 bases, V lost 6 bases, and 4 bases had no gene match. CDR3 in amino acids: CASRGQGRENIQYF. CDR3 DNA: TGTGCCAGCAGGGGACAGGGGAGGGAAAACATTCAGTACTTC.

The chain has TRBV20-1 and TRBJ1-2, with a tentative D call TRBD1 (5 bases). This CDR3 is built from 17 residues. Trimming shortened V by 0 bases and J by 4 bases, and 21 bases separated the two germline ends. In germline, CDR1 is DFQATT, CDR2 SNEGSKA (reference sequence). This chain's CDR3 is CSARDTGDPMNLYGYTF. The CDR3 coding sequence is TGCAGTGCTAGAGATACGGGGGATCCTATGAACCTCTATGGCTACACCTTC.